The 32 T cell receptor beta chains listed next were all sequenced from one sample in a study of blood T cell repertoires in COVID-19. Sequencing was performed with immunoSEQ multiplex PCR; in TCRdb, only in-frame clones are kept and a portion is missing. Here the sample spans around 300,000 clones, under 90% being singletons. Sequenced sample: PBMCs or T cells enriched from blood (not recorded which). The origin of the receptors is a woman between 55 and 75 years old who had recovered from COVID-19.

V is TRBV6-5 and J is TRBJ2-1; a possible D gene is TRBD1 (6 bases). This CDR3 contains 15 residues. Germline V CDR1 and CDR2: MNHEY, SVGAGI. The ends were cut back, 4 bases at V and 4 bases at J, with 14 bases in the middle. The CDR3 reads CASSLPGQTYNEQFF. The CDR3 DNA follows: TGTGCCAGCAGTTTACCAGGACAGACTTACAATGAGCAGTTCTTC.

This chain links TRBV7-9 with TRBJ1-4; no clear D. V shed 5 bases and J shed 7 bases, with 8 bases lying between them. This CDR3 is built from 12 residues. In germline, CDR1 is SEHNR, CDR2 FQNEAQ (reference sequence). CDR3 DNA sequence: TGTGCCAGCAGCCGTTTGGCTGAAAAACTGTTTTTT. Amino acid sequence: CASSRLAEKLFF.

About this clone: A read error may produce the germline difference seen at one junction end. The chain joins TRBV6-1 to TRBJ2-7, with TRBD1 matching over 8 bases. Per germline, CDR1 MNHNS and CDR2 SASEGT. The CDR3 sequence is 17 residues long. As DNA, the CDR3 is TGTGCCAGCAGGGAAGGGGCTAGGGCAGGGGGCTCTTACGAGCAGTACTTC. Its translation: CASREGARAGGSYEQYF.

The chain has TRBV6-5 and TRBJ1-4; TRBD1 is a possible D gene (5 bases). The CDR3 has 14 amino acids. The V end lost 8 bases, the J end lost 7 bases, and 17 bases lay between the germline ends. Germline-derived CDR1 and CDR2 are MNHEY and SVGAGI. This chain's CDR3 is CASRRGNLREKLFF. In nucleotides, the CDR3 is TGTGCCAGCCGGCGGGGGAATTTGCGTGAAAAACTGTTTTTT.

This clone was counted only a few times. The V gene is TRBV5-4, the J gene TRBJ1-3, with TRBD1 matching 10 bases. This CDR3 spans 13 amino acids. Germline V gives CDR1 SGHNT, CDR2 YYREEE (reference sequence). The J segment lost 8 bases and the V segment lost 3 bases, leaving 2 bases of the junction unmatched. The CDR3 region is CASSSDRGDTIYF. Written as DNA, the CDR3 is TGTGCCAGCAGCTCGGACAGGGGGGACACCATATATTTT. The whole variable domain, filled in from reference TRBV5-4 and TRBJ1-3, reads ETGVTQSPTHLIKTRGQQVTLRCSSQSGHNTVSWYQQALGQGPQFIFQYYREEENGRGNFPPRFSGLQFPNYSSELNVNALELDDSALYLCASSSDRGDTIYFGEGSWLTVV.

This sequence joins TRBV5-5 and TRBJ1-2; D call uncertain. Germline assignment: CDR1 SGHKS and CDR2 YYEKEE (reference sequence). With 6 bases removed from V and 1 base from J, the gap between germline ends came to 16 bases. The CDR3 sequence is 15 residues long. CDR3 sequence (DNA): TGTGCCAGCACAACCGAGGGCTCGAGTAACTATGGCTACACCTTC. Translating it yields CASTTEGSSNYGYTF. The full variable domain, completed using reference TRBV5-5 and TRBJ1-2, is DAGVTQSPTHLIKTRGQQVTLRCSPISGHKSVSWYQQVLGQGPQFIFQYYEKEERGRGNFPDRFSARQFPNYSSELNVNALLLGDSALYLCASTTEGSSNYGYTFGSGTRLTVV.

J is TRBJ2-1 and V is TRBV5-8; TRBD2 matches at 14 bases. The CDR3 has 15 amino acids. Looked up from germline, CDR1 is SGHTS and CDR2 is YDEGEE. V trimming: 5 bases; J trimming: 10 bases; junction bases outside the gene matches: 8. CDR3 amino acids: CASSYRTSGGIEQFF. The CDR3 nucleotides read TGTGCCAGCAGTTATAGGACTAGCGGGGGGATAGAGCAGTTCTTC.

This rearrangement joins TRBV4-1 to TRBJ2-7; the match to TRBD1 covers 9 bases. CDR3 length: 14 amino acids. The ends lost 4 bases at V and 7 bases at J; junction bases unmatched: 8. Germline V lookup: CDR1 MGHRA, CDR2 YSYEKL. The CDR3 spells CASSPTDRGYEQYF. CDR3 nucleotide sequence: TGCGCCAGCAGCCCAACGGACAGGGGCTATGAGCAGTACTTC.

J is TRBJ2-1 and V is TRBV7-9; TRBD2 might be the D (5 bases). The CDR3 loop spans 14 amino acids. Germline loops: CDR1 SEHNR, CDR2 FQNEAQ (reference sequence). The ends were cut back, 5 bases at V and 5 bases at J, with 13 bases in the middle. Here the CDR3 reads CASSPISRDNEQFF. CDR3 in DNA: TGTGCCAGCAGCCCTATCTCGAGGGACAATGAGCAGTTCTTC. The complete variable domain, with remaining parts taken from reference TRBV7-9 and TRBJ2-1, reads DTGVSQNPRHKITKRGQNVTFRCDPISEHNRLYWYRQTLGQGPEFLTYFQNEAQLEKSRLLSDRFSAERPKGSFSTLEIQRTEQGDSAMYLCASSPISRDNEQFFGPGTRLTVL.

The V gene is TRBV5-1, the J gene TRBJ2-1, with TRBD1 matching 10 bases. The trim removed 0 bases at V and 7 bases at J, leaving 4 bases unmatched. The germline V gene encodes CDR1 SGHRS and CDR2 YFSETQ. CDR3 length equals 15 residues. The CDR3 here is CASSLARDRGNEQFF. The CDR3 DNA sequence: TGCGCCAGCAGCTTGGCCAGGGACAGGGGTAATGAGCAGTTCTTC.

The chain links TRBV18 to TRBJ2-3; 8 bases align to TRBD1. The CDR3 covers 18 residues. The V gene's germline CDR1 is KGHSH and CDR2 LQKENI. The V and J ends lost 3 bases and 1 base, in that order; junction bases with no gene match: 12. In DNA, the CDR3 is TGTGCCAGCTCACCGGGACAGGCTCAGACGGGGGGCACAGATACGCAGTATTTT. Protein: CASSPGQAQTGGTDTQYF.

The V call is TRBV7-9, the J call TRBJ1-5, with TRBD1 matching over 8 bases. CDR3 length: 16 amino acids. Trimming at V came to 4 bases and at J to 4 bases, leaving 9 bases not matched to a gene. CDR1 and CDR2 (germline): SEHNR, FQNEAQ (reference sequence). This CDR3 is CASSSWTGMMNQPQHF. The DNA for the CDR3 is TGTGCCAGCAGCTCATGGACAGGGATGATGAATCAGCCCCAGCATTTT.

This chain connects TRBV19 to TRBJ2-2; perhaps TRBD2 as D (6 bases). The V end was cut by 4 bases, the J end by 6 bases, with 12 bases between. CDR3 size: 14 residues. The germline V gene encodes CDR1 LNHDA and CDR2 SQIVND (reference sequence). In nucleotides, the CDR3 is TGTGCCAGTAGTACGACGGGAGTTGCCGGGGAGCTGTTTTTT. Its protein is CASSTTGVAGELFF. The variable domain in full, completed from reference TRBV19 and TRBJ2-2, reads DGGITQSPKYLFRKEGQNVTLSCEQNLNHDAMYWYRQDPGQGLRLIYYSQIVNDFQKGDIAEGYSVSREKKESFPLTVTSAQKNPTAFYLCASSTTGVAGELFFGEGSRLTVL.

The CDR3 DNA reads as TGTGCCAGCACAGACAGGGGTTATGGCTACACCTTC. It codes for CASTDRGYGYTF. The chain links TRBV28 to TRBJ1-2, with 8 bases fitting TRBD1. Per germline, CDR1 MDHEN and CDR2 SYDVKM. The junction had 3 bases not matched to a gene; V was cut back by 7 bases and J by 5 bases. This CDR3 spans 12 amino acids.

The chain couples TRBV28 to TRBJ1-1, with a tentative D call TRBD1 (6 bases). Trimming stripped 6 bases from V and 4 bases from J, with 15 bases between. Germline CDR1 is MDHEN and CDR2 is SYDVKM. The CDR3 extends over 14 amino acids. CDR3: CASRTGQIATEAFF. In DNA, the CDR3 is TGTGCCAGCAGAACTGGACAGATAGCCACTGAAGCTTTCTTT.

The gene calls are TRBV5-5 and TRBJ2-7, with D maybe TRBD2 (5 bases). The V end lost 4 bases, the J end lost 2 bases, and 16 bases lay between the germline ends. This CDR3 is built from 15 residues. CDR1 is SGHKS, CDR2 YYEKEE, per germline (reference sequence). The CDR3: CASSPPRGPTYEQYF. The CDR3 DNA is TGTGCCAGCAGCCCCCCCCGGGGTCCCACCTACGAGCAGTACTTC.

This chain links TRBV5-1 with TRBJ1-4, with D maybe TRBD1 (5 bases). V lost 4 bases and J 4 bases, leaving 14 bases between the germline ends. The CDR3 loop spans 15 amino acids. Germline values: CDR1 SGHRS, CDR2 YFSETQ. CDR3 in amino acids: CASSNIQGSNEKLFF. CDR3 nucleotide sequence: TGCGCCAGCAGCAATATTCAGGGTAGTAATGAAAAACTGTTTTTT.

This clone turned up a few times. The rearrangement links TRBV27 to TRBJ1-5, with D perhaps TRBD1 (5 bases). This CDR3 spans 15 amino acids. Germline V CDR1 and CDR2: MNHEY, SMNVEV (reference sequence). Trimming cost V 5 bases and J 7 bases, with 18 bases left between them. CDR3 coding DNA: TGTGCCAGCAGTAGCCTAACAGGTCCCCAACAGCCCCAGCATTTT. Residues: CASSSLTGPQQPQHF.

The chain combines TRBV30 with TRBJ2-5; possible D gene TRBD1, 6 bases. Germline CDR1 is GTSNPN and CDR2 is SVGIG (reference sequence). V lost 2 bases, J lost 3 bases, and 10 bases lay in between. The CDR3 totals 13 residues. The CDR3 loop is CAWSSAGEETQYF. CDR3 bases: TGTGCCTGGAGTTCTGCAGGGGAAGAGACCCAGTACTTC.

This chain connects TRBV2 to TRBJ2-7; 9 bases match TRBD1. The CDR3 extends over 14 amino acids. CDR1 and CDR2 (germline): SNHLY, FYNNEI. The ends lost 6 bases at V and 5 bases at J; junction bases unmatched: 8. The CDR3 here is CASSRTGVVNEQYF. CDR3 in DNA: TGTGCCAGCAGCCGGACAGGGGTAGTCAACGAGCAGTACTTC.

The chain couples TRBV6-5 to TRBJ1-2, with 7 bases matching TRBD1. The CDR3 length is 12 residues. Looked up from germline, CDR1 is MNHEY and CDR2 is SVGAGI. The V segment lost 5 bases and the J segment 8 bases; nucleotides outside the gene matches: 5. CDR3 protein: CASSQGQLGYTF. CDR3 DNA sequence: TGTGCCAGCAGTCAGGGACAGTTGGGCTACACCTTC.

CDR3 protein: CASRSNRAGGNTIYF. CDR3 nucleotides: TGTGCCAGCAGGTCCAACAGGGCTGGAGGAAACACCATATATTTT. J is TRBJ1-3 and V is TRBV7-9; weak D call: TRBD1 (6 bases). This CDR3 region has 15 residues. V dropped 6 bases and J dropped 4 bases, with 16 bases sitting between them. Germline CDR1 and CDR2: SEHNR and FQNEAQ (reference sequence).

The chain combines TRBV19 with TRBJ1-5; possibly TRBD1 for D (6 bases). Germline assignment: CDR1 LNHDA and CDR2 SQIVND (reference sequence). The V gene lost 6 bases and the J gene lost 1 base, with 13 bases spanning the gap. The CDR3 sequence is 15 residues long. CDR3 protein: CASSKTGLSNQPQHF. DNA for the CDR3: TGTGCCAGTAGCAAAACAGGGCTGAGCAATCAGCCCCAGCATTTT. Combining the CDR3 with reference TRBV19 and TRBJ1-5 gives the whole variable domain DGGITQSPKYLFRKEGQNVTLSCEQNLNHDAMYWYRQDPGQGLRLIYYSQIVNDFQKGDIAEGYSVSREKKESFPLTVTSAQKNPTAFYLCASSKTGLSNQPQHFGDGTRLSIL.

This chain joins TRBV11-2 and TRBJ2-1; TRBD1 might be the D (5 bases). The V gene lost 7 bases and the J gene lost 9 bases, with 16 bases spanning the gap. CDR3 size: 13 residues. Germline CDR1 reads SGHAT; CDR2 reads FQNNGV. CDR3 sequence reads: CASTPRVSGEQFF. The CDR3 DNA is TGTGCCAGCACCCCCAGGGTTTCAGGTGAGCAGTTCTTC. Drawing the rest from reference TRBV11-2 and TRBJ2-1, the complete variable domain is EAGVAQSPRYKIIEKRQSVAFWCNPISGHATLYWYQQILGQGPKLLIQFQNNGVVDDSQLPKDRFSAERLKGVDSTLKIQPAKLEDSAVYLCASTPRVSGEQFFGPGTRLTVL.

The chain joins TRBV7-9 to TRBJ2-1; D might be TRBD2 (5 bases). The CDR3 has 14 residues. V lost 5 bases to trimming and J lost 2 bases, with 10 bases between them. The germline gives CDR1 SEHNR, CDR2 FQNEAQ (reference sequence). CDR3 protein: CASSRGLAYNEQFF. CDR3 nucleotides: TGTGCCAGCAGCCGCGGACTGGCCTACAATGAGCAGTTCTTC.

The chain uses TRBV10-3 and TRBJ2-7; tentative D call: TRBD2 (6 bases). Germline V gives CDR1 ENHRY, CDR2 SYGVKD. V lost 9 bases to trimming and J lost 6 bases, with 15 bases between them. The CDR3 spans 12 residues. The DNA for the CDR3 is TGTGCCATTGCGGGGAGTTCGGGCGAGCAGTACTTC. It yields the protein CAIAGSSGEQYF.

This clone came up once. The rearrangement uses TRBV28 and TRBJ1-6, with 10 bases matching TRBD1. The CDR3 length is 15 residues. After removal of 5 bases from V and 8 bases from J, the junction contained 6 bases not matched to a gene. Germline-derived CDR1 and CDR2 are MDHEN and SYDVKM. CDR3 sequence reads: CASSPATGGYSPLHF. In DNA form, the CDR3 reads TGTGCCAGCAGTCCCGCGACAGGGGGCTATTCACCCCTCCACTTT.

This chain uses TRBV7-9 with TRBJ2-5, with TRBD2 identical over 10 bases. V trimming: 1 base; J trimming: 5 bases; junction bases outside the gene matches: 10. The CDR3 extends over 17 amino acids. Germline CDR1 and CDR2: SEHNR and FQNEAQ (reference sequence). The CDR3 loop is CASSLGLAGLVQETQYF. DNA of the CDR3: TGTGCCAGCAGCTTAGGACTAGCGGGCTTGGTCCAGGAGACCCAGTACTTC.

This clone was seen just once. The V call is TRBV15, the J call TRBJ2-1; 13 nucleotides align to TRBD2. Germline V gives CDR1 LNHNV, CDR2 YYDKDF (reference sequence). V shed 5 bases and J 5 bases; nucleotides not matched to a gene: 3. The CDR3 extends over 15 amino acids. The CDR3 loop reads CATSEGLAGNNEQFF. In DNA, the CDR3 is TGTGCCACCAGCGAGGGACTAGCGGGGAACAATGAGCAGTTCTTC.

The genes are TRBV27 and TRBJ1-5; 9 nucleotides agree with TRBD1. Per the germline V gene, CDR1 is MNHEY and CDR2 is SMNVEV (reference sequence). The V gene end was trimmed by 5 bases and the J gene end by 1 base; junction bases not matched to a gene: 6. This CDR3 is built from 16 residues. CDR3 protein: CASSPRTGVSNQPQHF. CDR3 DNA sequence: TGTGCCAGCAGTCCACGGACAGGGGTAAGCAATCAGCCCCAGCATTTT.

This clone was counted a single time. This chain joins TRBV27 and TRBJ2-7, with 7 bases aligning to TRBD1. V shed 2 bases and J 2 bases; nucleotides not matched to a gene: 0. The germline V gene encodes CDR1 MNHEY and CDR2 SMNVEV (reference sequence). The CDR3 extends over 13 amino acids. CDR3 sequence: CASSLQGAYEQYF. Written as DNA, the CDR3 is TGTGCCAGCAGTTTACAGGGGGCCTACGAGCAGTACTTC.

This rearrangement joins TRBV19 to TRBJ2-2; TRBD2 matches at 7 bases. Losses at the gene ends were 7 bases for V and 8 bases for J; bases not matched to a gene: 13. The CDR3 totals 15 residues. From germline, CDR1 is LNHDA and CDR2 SQIVND (reference sequence). Here the CDR3 reads CASNFGGGNSGELFF. In DNA form, the CDR3 reads TGTGCCAGTAACTTTGGCGGGGGTAACAGTGGGGAGCTGTTTTTT.